This TCR beta chain is from a study of breast tumors, draining lymph nodes, adjacent tissues. The study's findings and limits: Tumor TCR diversity was below lymph nodes but above nontumor tissue. Tumor and nontumor repertoires were significantly more similar in luminal-like than in basal-like breast cancer.

Samples came from axillary lymph nodes draining the breast cancer. A single record per CDR3 protein comes from TCRdb applying MiXCR to the multiplex PCR reads. The sample includes 150,000 to 200,000 distinct CDR3 sequences, approximately 30% of them seen just once. The CDR3 is 15 residues long. The V gene's germline CDR1 is DFQATT and CDR2 SNEGSKA (reference sequence). Trimming removed 6 bases at V and 1 base at J, with 19 bases between. Notes on this clonotype: Its antigen is currently unknown.

This chain links TRBV20-1 with TRBJ2-7, with a weak D call TRBD1 (7 bases). The sequenced material came from axillary lymph node tissue. The origin of this receptor is a female donor with breast cancer. Some clones in this sample may be carry-over from other donors' samples. DNA for the CDR3: TGCAGTGCGAGAAAGCAGGGGGGCGTTTCCTACGAGCAGTACTTC. Protein sequence: CSARKQGGVSYEQYF.